This T cell receptor beta chain was profiled in a study of T cell repertoires in cytomegalovirus infection. The wider study: Recently identified HLA-C-restricted CMV epitopes were among the peptides used.

V was clipped by 4 bases and J by 3 bases; unmatched bases: 10. The CDR3 sequence is 16 residues long. The V gene's germline CDR1 is SGDLS and CDR2 YYNGEE. TCRdb re-derived calls from the reads in MiXCR, one entry per CDR3 protein. The sample consists of approximately 770,000 distinct CDR3 sequences, 25% to 35% of them appearing once. This clonotype was observed a single time. The antigen remains unidentified. This sequence joins TRBV9 and TRBJ2-4, with TRBD1 identical over 7 bases. The sequences come from cultured CD8+ T cells from PBMCs, collected from culture after CMV antigen stimulation. The receptor was isolated from a human donor in good health (CMV status not recorded). Some clones in this sample may be carry-over from other donors' samples. The CDR3 loop is CASSPRQGTHKNIQYF. CDR3 nucleotide sequence: TGTGCCAGCAGCCCTCGACAGGGAACCCACAAAAACATTCAGTACTTC.